The sequence of this TCR beta chain was determined in a study of CD8 T cells in Susac syndrome. RNA amounts of roughly 0.45 to 1 ug underwent reverse transcription with random hexamers. Amplification of the TCR beta CDR3 was carried out by immunoSEQ multiplex PCR, which spanned a total of 54 Vbeta and 13 Jbeta segments. One entry per CDR3 protein, called by TCRdb with MiXCR from the immunoSEQ multiplex PCR reads. Counted here are under 200,000 distinct CDR3 sequences, roughly 96% occurring once; the ten biggest clones make up 0.15% to 0.2%. Germline CDR1 and CDR2: SQVTM and ANQGSEA. The germline V and J ends were trimmed by 4 bases and 10 bases, with 19 bases remaining between them. The CDR3 is 13 residues long.

The sequence derives from a human donor with multiple sclerosis. The specimen sequenced was CD8+ T cells from PBMCs. J is TRBJ1-1 and V is TRBV29-1, with D tentatively TRBD1 (5 bases). For the CDR3, the DNA is TGCAGCGTTGTGGAGGGTTTGGGGACGAGAGCTTTCTTT. Translation gives CSVVEGLGTRAFF.